This T cell receptor (beta chain) was observed in a study of cytomegalovirus exposure and HLA in healthy donors. General observations from the study: Specificity for CMV antigens was confirmed in vitro for three of the CMV-associated chains.

Worth noting for this clone: Its antigen is currently unknown.

TCRdb's table, derived via immunoSEQ multiplex PCR, lists solely in-frame clones and lacks some. The sample lists roughly 280,000 clones; 80% to 90% were seen once. The length of the CDR3 is 14 residues. CDR1 MNHEY and CDR2 SMNVEV come from the germline V gene (reference sequence). V gave up 6 bases and J gave up 4 bases, with 12 bases separating them. The chain has TRBV27 and TRBJ1-4; D perhaps matches TRBD1 (6 bases). The source material was PBMCs. The clonotype originates from a woman aged 18 to 35 in good health and CMV-seronegative. Written as DNA, the CDR3 is TGTGCCAGCAGGGGCCGGACAGTTAATGAAAAACTGTTTTTT. Amino acid sequence: CASRGRTVNEKLFF.